A selection of T cell receptor beta chains follows, all from one sample in a study of cytomegalovirus exposure and HLA in healthy donors. Method: immunoSEQ multiplex PCR; TCRdb's copy keeps in-frame clones and lacks some. The sample shows 85,000 to 110,000 clones, around 80% of them seen only once. The sequenced material came from PBMCs. Source of these receptors: a young woman in good health and CMV-seropositive. CDR3s include the opening cysteine and the closing phenylalanine or tryptophan. A D gene is named only where the DNA matches it firmly. Some rows mark clone size as missing; the rest say once, few, many or name a class of expanded clone.

j_call	v_call	clone_size	d_call	cdr3_nt	cdr3_aa
TRBJ2-3	TRBV7-8	-	TRBD1	TGTGCCAGCAGCCGGGGACAGGGGGCGAGGGATACGCAGTATTTT	CASSRGQGARDTQYF
TRBJ2-7	TRBV18	-	-	TGTGCCAGCTCACCACTCACCTACGAGCAGTACTTC	CASSPLTYEQYF
TRBJ2-5	TRBV4-1	-	TRBD1	TGCGCCAGCAGCGGGACAGGGTTTGAGACCCAGTACTTC	CASSGTGFETQYF
TRBJ2-3	TRBV6-5	-	-	TGTGCCAGCAGTTCCCCTTTTGCGGGATACACAGATACGCAGTATTTT	CASSSPFAGYTDTQYF
TRBJ2-7	TRBV19	-	-	TGTGTCAGTAGTATTAATCCAGGGATGGCCTACGAGCAGTACTTC	CVSSINPGMAYEQYF
TRBJ1-1	TRBV7-8	-	TRBD1	TGTGCCAGCAGCCAACTAACAGGGGTGGGGGACACTGAAGCTTTCTTT	CASSQLTGVGDTEAFF
TRBJ1-1	TRBV7-8	once	-	TGTGCCAGCAGCTTAGAAATGATCGGTACTGAAGCTTTCTTT	CASSLEMIGTEAFF
TRBJ2-2	TRBV7-9	-	-	TGTGCCCACTCGGGGGGCGGCACCGGGGAGCTGTTTTTT	CAHSGGGTGELFF
TRBJ1-2	TRBV7-2	-	TRBD1	TGTGCCAGCAGCCTGCTTCGGACACAGGGGTTCAATGGCTACACCTTC	CASSLLRTQGFNGYTF
TRBJ2-3	TRBV5-4	few	-	TGTGCCAGCAGCTCACCCGGTGGAGGGATCGATACGCAGTATTTT	CASSSPGGGIDTQYF
TRBJ1-2	TRBV14	-	-	TGTGCCAGCAGCCAAGAGTTTCCGGGCTATGGCTACACCTTC	CASSQEFPGYGYTF
TRBJ2-4	TRBV27	-	-	TGTGCCAGCAGTTCCCCGGGGAGGAAAAACATTCAGTACTTC	CASSSPGRKNIQYF
TRBJ2-1	TRBV4-3	few	TRBD2	TGCGCCAGCAGCCAAGATCCCCCCCGCAGCGGGACTTTCCTAAGGAAGTTCTTC	CASSQDPPRSGTFLRKFF
TRBJ2-7	TRBV9	-	TRBD1	TGTGCCAGCAGCCCACGCCCGGGACAGGGACTCTACGAGCAGTACTTC	CASSPRPGQGLYEQYF
TRBJ1-1	TRBV28	-	-	TGTGCCAGCAGGGATCTCTCGGGGGCTTTCTTT	CASRDLSGAFF
TRBJ1-2	TRBV14	-	-	TGTGCCAGCAGCCAAGATCTAGGTTACGGCTACACCTTC	CASSQDLGYGYTF
TRBJ2-1	TRBV5-4	-	TRBD2	TGTGCCAGCAGCTTGGCTTGGCTAGCGGGGGGCCGATTGTACAATGAGCAGTTCTTC	CASSLAWLAGGRLYNEQFF
TRBJ1-1	TRBV14	-	-	TGTGCCAGCAGCCAATGGCGGGAGAACACTGAAGCTTTCTTT	CASSQWRENTEAFF
TRBJ2-7	TRBV7-2	-	-	TGTGCCAGCAGCGCCAGCGCTAGTGGGGCTTGGTACTTC	CASSASASGAWYF
TRBJ1-4	TRBV29-1	-	-	TGCAGCGTTGCCTCACGGTCTAATGAAAAACTGTTTTTT	CSVASRSNEKLFF
TRBJ1-1	TRBV5-1	-	TRBD1	TGCGCCAGCAGCTTGGGGACAGGTGGAAGTCGAACGAACACTGAAGCTTTCTTT	CASSLGTGGSRTNTEAFF
TRBJ1-1	TRBV11-3	few	-	TGTGCCAGCAGCTTAGATCGGGGAACTGAAGCTTTCTTT	CASSLDRGTEAFF
TRBJ1-2	TRBV6-5	-	TRBD1	TGTGCCAGCAGCGGGACAGGATATGGCTACACCTTC	CASSGTGYGYTF
TRBJ1-4	TRBV5-6	few	TRBD1	TGTGCCAGCAGCTCCCGGACAGGGCTTGTGGAAAAACTGTTTTTT	CASSSRTGLVEKLFF
TRBJ2-4	TRBV7-2	-	-	TGTGCCAGCAGCCCACCGGGGGAGGGGGGCATTCAGTACTTC	CASSPPGEGGIQYF
TRBJ2-7	TRBV18	-	TRBD2	TGTGCCAGCTCACCAAGAGCTCTAGCGGCGTCCTACGAGCAGTACTTC	CASSPRALAASYEQYF
TRBJ2-2	TRBV5-8	few	TRBD2	TGTGCCAGCAGCTTGACGGTAGCGGGGGGGAAACTCGACACCGGGGAGCTGTTTTTT	CASSLTVAGGKLDTGELFF
TRBJ2-5	TRBV2	-	-	TGTGCCAGCAGTGAAGGACGGGGTGCTGCCCAGTACTTC	CASSEGRGAAQYF
TRBJ1-1	TRBV25-1	-	-	TGTGCCAGCAGTGAGAGACTAGGGGTGAACACTGAAGCTTTCTTT	CASSERLGVNTEAFF
TRBJ2-3	TRBV2	-	-	TGTGCCAGCGCGCCCCGGACAGATGTTGCAGATACGCAGTATTTT	CASAPRTDVADTQYF
TRBJ1-2	TRBV28	-	TRBD1	TGTGCCAGCAGTTTGACAGGGTTTGGCTACACCTTC	CASSLTGFGYTF
TRBJ2-1	TRBV7-2	few	TRBD2	TGTGCCAGCAGCTTAAGAAGGACTAGCGGGAGTGATGAGCAGTTCTTC	CASSLRRTSGSDEQFF
TRBJ1-5	TRBV18	-	-	TGTGCCAGCTCATTATCCAGCAATCAGCCCCAGCATTTT	CASSLSSNQPQHF
TRBJ2-7	TRBV27	-	-	TGTGCCAGCAGCCCAAGGCCCGGGACACGGAAGGGGGACGAGCAGTACTTC	CASSPRPGTRKGDEQYF
TRBJ1-1	TRBV19	-	TRBD1	TGTGCCAGTAGCGACAGGGGTTCTGTGACTGAAGCTTTCTTT	CASSDRGSVTEAFF
TRBJ2-7	TRBV19	-	-	TGTGCCAGTAGTATCTCCACCTCCTTGACAGGCGCGGAGCAGTACTTC	CASSISTSLTGAEQYF
TRBJ2-1	TRBV11-2	-	-	TGTGCCAGCAGCGCCCCCTACTGGTATGAGCAGTTCTTC	CASSAPYWYEQFF
TRBJ2-2	TRBV9	-	TRBD1	TGTGCCAGCAGCTCCCGGGACAGAGAACACCGGGGAGCTGTTTTT	CASSSRDREHRGAVF
TRBJ2-2	TRBV6-4	-	TRBD2	TGTGCCAGCAGTGCGTCGGGACTAGCGGCCGCCGGGGAGCTGTTTTTT	CASSASGLAAAGELFF
TRBJ1-5	TRBV7-2	once	-	TGTGCCAGCAGCCCGAGGGGCGGGGTAGGGAGCAATCAGCCCCAGCATTTT	CASSPRGGVGSNQPQHF
TRBJ2-7	TRBV13	-	TRBD1	TGTGCCAGCAGCTGGAGGACAGGGGGCAGCGAGCAGTACTTC	CASSWRTGGSEQYF
TRBJ2-7	TRBV15	-	TRBD2	TGTGCCACCTCCCTAGCGGGATTCTACGAGCAGTACTTC	CATSLAGFYEQYF
TRBJ1-6	TRBV6-4	-	-	TGTGCCAGCAGACTGGGGGGACGGGGATCACCCCTCCACTTT	CASRLGGRGSPLHF
TRBJ1-2	TRBV19	-	-	TGTGCCAGTAGGGCCACATTCAGGGATCCCTATGGCTACACCTTC	CASRATFRDPYGYTF
TRBJ2-2	TRBV15	once	-	TGTGCCACCAGCAGAAAGGGGCGCTACACCGGGGAGCTGTTTTTT	CATSRKGRYTGELFF
TRBJ2-1	TRBV18	-	TRBD1	TGTGCCAGCTCACCGTGGACAGGCTCCTACAATGAGCAGTTCTTC	CASSPWTGSYNEQFF
TRBJ1-1	TRBV20-1	-	-	TGCAGTGCTAGTGGGACAAAGAAAGCTTTCTTT	CSASGTKKAFF
TRBJ2-1	TRBV5-6	-	-	TGTGCCAGCAGCTTGAGGGTGGTGGGGGGGCTTCTCATTGAGCAGTTCTTC	CASSLRVVGGLLIEQFF
TRBJ2-7	TRBV7-7	-	-	TGTGCTAGCAGCGCCCTTAGCTCCTACGAGCAGTACTTC	CASSALSSYEQYF
TRBJ2-1	TRBV12-5	-	TRBD1	TGTGCTAATAGACAGGGTGCCGCTTACAATGAGCAGTTCTTC	CANRQGAAYNEQFF
TRBJ1-2	TRBV11-2	few	-	TGTGCCAGCAGCACCATACAGGGCTATGGCTACACCTTC	CASSTIQGYGYTF
TRBJ2-7	TRBV7-2	few	TRBD2	TGTGCCAGCAGCTTAGTATCGGGGGGAGGCTCCTACGAGCAGTACTTC	CASSLVSGGGSYEQYF
TRBJ1-6	TRBV2	-	-	TGTGCCAGCAGGGGGGGGACGGAAAATTCACCCCTCCACTTT	CASRGGTENSPLHF
TRBJ1-5	TRBV27	-	-	TGTGCCAGCAGTTTCCAGAATCAGCCCCAGCATTTT	CASSFQNQPQHF
TRBJ2-3	TRBV27	-	-	TGTGCCAGCAGTCCTACCGGGACATATACAGATACGCAGTATTTT	CASSPTGTYTDTQYF
TRBJ2-6	TRBV27	-	-	TGTGCCAGCACTTCAAGGGGTCCTGGGGCCAACGTCCTGACTTTC	CASTSRGPGANVLTF